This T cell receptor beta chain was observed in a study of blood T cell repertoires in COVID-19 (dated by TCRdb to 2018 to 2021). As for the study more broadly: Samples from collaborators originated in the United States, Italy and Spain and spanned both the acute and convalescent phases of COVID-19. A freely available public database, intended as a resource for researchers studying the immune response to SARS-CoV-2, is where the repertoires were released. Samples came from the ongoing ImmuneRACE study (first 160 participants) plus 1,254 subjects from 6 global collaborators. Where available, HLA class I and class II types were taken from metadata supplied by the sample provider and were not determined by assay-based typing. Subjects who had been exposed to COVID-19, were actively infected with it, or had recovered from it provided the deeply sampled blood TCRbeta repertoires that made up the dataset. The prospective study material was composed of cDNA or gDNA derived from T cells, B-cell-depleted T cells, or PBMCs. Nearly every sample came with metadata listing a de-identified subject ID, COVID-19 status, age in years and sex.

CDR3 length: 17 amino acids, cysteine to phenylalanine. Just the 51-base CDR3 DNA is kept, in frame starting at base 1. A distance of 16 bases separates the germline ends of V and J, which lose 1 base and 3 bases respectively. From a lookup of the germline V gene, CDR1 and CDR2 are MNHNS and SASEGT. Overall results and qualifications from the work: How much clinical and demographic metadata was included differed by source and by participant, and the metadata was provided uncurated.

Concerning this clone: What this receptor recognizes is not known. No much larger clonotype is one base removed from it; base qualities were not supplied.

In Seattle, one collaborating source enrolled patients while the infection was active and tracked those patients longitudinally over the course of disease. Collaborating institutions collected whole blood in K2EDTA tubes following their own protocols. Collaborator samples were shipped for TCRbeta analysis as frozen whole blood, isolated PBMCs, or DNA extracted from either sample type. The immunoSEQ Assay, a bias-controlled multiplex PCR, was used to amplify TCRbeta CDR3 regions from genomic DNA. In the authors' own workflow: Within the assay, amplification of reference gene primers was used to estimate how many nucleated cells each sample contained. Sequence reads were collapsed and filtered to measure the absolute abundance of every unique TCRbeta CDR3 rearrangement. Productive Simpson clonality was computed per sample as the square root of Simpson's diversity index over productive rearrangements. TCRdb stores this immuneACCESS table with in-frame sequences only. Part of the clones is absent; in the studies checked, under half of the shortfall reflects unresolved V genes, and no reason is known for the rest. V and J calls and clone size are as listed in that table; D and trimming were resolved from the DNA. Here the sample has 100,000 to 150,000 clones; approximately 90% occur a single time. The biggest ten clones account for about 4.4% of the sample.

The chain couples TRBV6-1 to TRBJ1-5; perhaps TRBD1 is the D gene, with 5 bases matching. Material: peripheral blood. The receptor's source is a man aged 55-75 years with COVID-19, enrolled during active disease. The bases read TGTGCCAGCAGTGAAGTTGCAGGGTGGAGATACAATCAGCCCCAGCATTTT. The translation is CASSEVAGWRYNQPQHF.